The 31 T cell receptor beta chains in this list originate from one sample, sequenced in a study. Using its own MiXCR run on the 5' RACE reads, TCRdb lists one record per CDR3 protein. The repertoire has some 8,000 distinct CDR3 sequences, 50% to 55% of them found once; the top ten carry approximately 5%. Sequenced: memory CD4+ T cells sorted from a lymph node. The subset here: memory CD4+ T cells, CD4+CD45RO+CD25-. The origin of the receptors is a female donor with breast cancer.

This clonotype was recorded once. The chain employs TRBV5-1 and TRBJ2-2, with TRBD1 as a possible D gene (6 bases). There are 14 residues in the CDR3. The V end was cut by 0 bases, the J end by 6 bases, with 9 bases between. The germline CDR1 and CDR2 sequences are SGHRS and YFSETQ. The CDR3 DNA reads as TGCGCCAGCAGCTTGGACAGGGCGGCCGGGGAGCTGTTTTTT. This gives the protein CASSLDRAAGELFF. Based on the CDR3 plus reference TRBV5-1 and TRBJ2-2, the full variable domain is KAGVTQTPRYLIKTRGQQVTLSCSPISGHRSVSWYQQTPGQGLQFLFEYFSETQRNKGNFPGRFSGRQFSNSRSEMNVSTLELGDSALYLCASSLDRAAGELFFGEGSRLTVL.

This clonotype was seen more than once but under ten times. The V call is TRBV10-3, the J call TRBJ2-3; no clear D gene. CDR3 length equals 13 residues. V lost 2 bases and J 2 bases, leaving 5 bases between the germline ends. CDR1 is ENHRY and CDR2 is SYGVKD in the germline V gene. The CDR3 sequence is CAISELSTDTQYF. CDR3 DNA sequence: TGTGCCATCAGTGAGCTTTCCACAGATACGCAGTATTTT.

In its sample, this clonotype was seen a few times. The CDR3 coding sequence is TGTGCCATCAGCCCTACCAATCCGGGAGGCCATTATGGCTACACCTTC. Translated: CAISPTNPGGHYGYTF. The chain recombines TRBV10-3 with TRBJ1-2, with unresolved D. Trimming took off 6 bases at V and 5 bases at J, with 22 bases between the two ends. CDR1 and CDR2 from the germline V gene are ENHRY and SYGVKD. This CDR3 is 16 amino acids long.

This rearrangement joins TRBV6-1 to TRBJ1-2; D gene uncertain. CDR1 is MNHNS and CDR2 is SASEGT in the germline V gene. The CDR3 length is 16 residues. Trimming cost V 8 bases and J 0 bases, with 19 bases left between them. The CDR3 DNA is TGTGCCAGCTACCCCCACGCGACGGAAACTAACTATGGCTACACCTTC. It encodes CASYPHATETNYGYTF.

This CDR3 is CASSEWFRGRDTEAFF. The CDR3 DNA sequence: TGTGCCAGCAGTGAGTGGTTCAGGGGGCGCGACACTGAAGCTTTCTTT. The chain combines TRBV12-3 or TRBV12-4 with TRBJ1-1; TRBD1 aligns across 8 bases. V shed 5 bases and J 3 bases; nucleotides not matched to a gene: 11. The CDR3 is made up of 16 amino acids.

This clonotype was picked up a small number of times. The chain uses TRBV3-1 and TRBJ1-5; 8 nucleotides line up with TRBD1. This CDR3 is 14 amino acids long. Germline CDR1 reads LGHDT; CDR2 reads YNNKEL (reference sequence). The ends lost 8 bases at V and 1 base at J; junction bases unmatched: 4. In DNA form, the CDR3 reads TGTGCCAGCGCGCAGGGGGCAAGCAATCAGCCCCAGCATTTT. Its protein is CASAQGASNQPQHF. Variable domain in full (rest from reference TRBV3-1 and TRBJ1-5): DTAVSQTPKYLVTQMGNDKSIKCEQNLGHDTMYWYKQDSKKFLKIMFSYNNKELIINETVPNRFSPKSPDKAHLNLHINSLELGDSAVYFCASAQGASNQPQHFGDGTRLSIL.

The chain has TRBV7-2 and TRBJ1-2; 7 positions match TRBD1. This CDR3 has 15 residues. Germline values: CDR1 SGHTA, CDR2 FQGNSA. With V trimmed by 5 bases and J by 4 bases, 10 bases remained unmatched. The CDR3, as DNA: TGTGCCAGCAGCCTTCAGGGACAGAATCTCTATGGCTACACCTTC. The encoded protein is CASSLQGQNLYGYTF. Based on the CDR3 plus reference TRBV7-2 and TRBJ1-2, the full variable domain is GAGVSQSPSNKVTEKGKDVELRCDPISGHTALYWYRQSLGQGLEFLIYFQGNSAPDKSGLPSDRFSAERTGGSVSTLTIQRTQQEDSAVYLCASSLQGQNLYGYTFGSGTRLTVV.

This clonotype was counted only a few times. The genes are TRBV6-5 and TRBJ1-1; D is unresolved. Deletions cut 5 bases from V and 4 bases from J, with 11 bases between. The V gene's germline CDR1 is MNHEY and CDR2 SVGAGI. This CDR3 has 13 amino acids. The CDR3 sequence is CASSPRLGTEAFF. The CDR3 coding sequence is TGTGCCAGCAGTCCGAGACTGGGCACTGAAGCTTTCTTT.

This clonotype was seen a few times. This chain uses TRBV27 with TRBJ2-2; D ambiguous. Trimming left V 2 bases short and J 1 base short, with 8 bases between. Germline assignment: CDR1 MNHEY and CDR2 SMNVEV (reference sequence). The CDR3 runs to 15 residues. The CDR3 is CASSLVSVNTGELFF. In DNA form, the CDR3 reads TGTGCCAGCAGTTTAGTCAGCGTGAACACCGGGGAGCTGTTTTTT.

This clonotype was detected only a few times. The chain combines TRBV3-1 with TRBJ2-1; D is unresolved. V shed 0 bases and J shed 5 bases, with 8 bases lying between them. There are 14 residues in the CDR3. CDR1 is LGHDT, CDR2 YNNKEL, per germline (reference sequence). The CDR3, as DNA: TGTGCCAGCAGCCAAGAAGGCGGACACAATGAGCAGTTCTTC. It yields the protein CASSQEGGHNEQFF.

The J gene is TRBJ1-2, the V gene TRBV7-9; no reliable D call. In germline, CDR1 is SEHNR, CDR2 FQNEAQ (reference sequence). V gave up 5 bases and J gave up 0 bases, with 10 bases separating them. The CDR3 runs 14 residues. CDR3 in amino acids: CASSPTGTNYGYTF. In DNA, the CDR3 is TGTGCCAGCAGCCCTACGGGAACTAACTATGGCTACACCTTC.

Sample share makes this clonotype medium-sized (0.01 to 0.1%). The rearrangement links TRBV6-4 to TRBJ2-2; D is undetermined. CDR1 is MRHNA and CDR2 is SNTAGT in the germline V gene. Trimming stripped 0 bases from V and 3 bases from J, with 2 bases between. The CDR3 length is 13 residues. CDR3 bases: TGTGCCAGCAGTGACTCGGACACCGGGGAGCTGTTTTTT. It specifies CASSDSDTGELFF.

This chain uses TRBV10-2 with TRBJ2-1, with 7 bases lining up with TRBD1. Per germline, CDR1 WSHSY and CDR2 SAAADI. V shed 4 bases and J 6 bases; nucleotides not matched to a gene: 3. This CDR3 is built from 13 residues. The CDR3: CASSVTGANEQFF. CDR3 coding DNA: TGCGCCAGCAGTGTTACAGGGGCCAATGAGCAGTTCTTC.

CDR3 DNA sequence: TGTGCCAGTGGCCTGGGGGGAAGTGGTCAGCCCCAGCATTTT. Translation: CASGLGGSGQPQHF. This chain uses TRBV28 with TRBJ1-5, with D possibly TRBD1 on 5 matching bases. Germline CDR1 MDHEN, CDR2 SYDVKM. Trimming stripped 9 bases from V and 6 bases from J, with 18 bases between. The CDR3 spans 14 residues. Full variable domain (rest looked up from reference TRBV28 and TRBJ1-5): DVKVTQSSRYLVKRTGEKVFLECVQDMDHENMFWYRQDPGLGLRLIYFSYDVKMKEKGDIPEGYSVSREKKERFSLILESASTNQTSMYLCASGLGGSGQPQHFGDGTRLSIL.

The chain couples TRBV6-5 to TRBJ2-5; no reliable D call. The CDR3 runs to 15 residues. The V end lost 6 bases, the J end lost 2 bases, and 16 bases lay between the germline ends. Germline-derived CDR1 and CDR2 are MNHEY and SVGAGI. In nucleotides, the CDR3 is TGTGCCAGCAGCTCATCTTGGGTTGCACAAGAGACCCAGTACTTC. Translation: CASSSSWVAQETQYF.

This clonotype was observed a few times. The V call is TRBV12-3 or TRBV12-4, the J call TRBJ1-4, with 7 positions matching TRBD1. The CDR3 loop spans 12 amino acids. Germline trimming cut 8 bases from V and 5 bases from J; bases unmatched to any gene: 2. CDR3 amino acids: CASGDRNEKLFF. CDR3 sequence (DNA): TGTGCCAGCGGGGACAGAAATGAAAAACTGTTTTTT.

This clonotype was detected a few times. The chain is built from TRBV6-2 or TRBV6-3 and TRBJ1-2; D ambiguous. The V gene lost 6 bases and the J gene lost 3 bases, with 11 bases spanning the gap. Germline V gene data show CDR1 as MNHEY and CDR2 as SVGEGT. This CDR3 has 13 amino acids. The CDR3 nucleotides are TGTGCCAGCAGGCAAGTCAGCGACTATGGCTACACCTTC. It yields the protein CASRQVSDYGYTF.

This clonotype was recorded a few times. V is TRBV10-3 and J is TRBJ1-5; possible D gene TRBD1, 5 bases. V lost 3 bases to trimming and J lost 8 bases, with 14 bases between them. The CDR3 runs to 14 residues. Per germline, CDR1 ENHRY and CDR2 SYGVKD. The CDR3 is CAISDSQGEEPQHF. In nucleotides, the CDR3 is TGTGCCATCAGTGATAGTCAGGGCGAGGAGCCCCAGCATTTT.

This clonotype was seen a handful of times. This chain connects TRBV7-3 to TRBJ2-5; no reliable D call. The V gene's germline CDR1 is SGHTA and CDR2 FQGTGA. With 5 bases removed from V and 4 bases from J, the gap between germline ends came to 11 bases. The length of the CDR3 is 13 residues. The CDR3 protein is CASSPVGGETQYF. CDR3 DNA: TGTGCCAGCAGCCCCGTTGGCGGAGAGACCCAGTACTTC.

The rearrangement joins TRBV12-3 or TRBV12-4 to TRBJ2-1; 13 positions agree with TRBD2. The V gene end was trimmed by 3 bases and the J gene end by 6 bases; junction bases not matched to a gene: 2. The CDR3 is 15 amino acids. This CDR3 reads CASSFTSGGANEQFF. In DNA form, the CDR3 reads TGTGCCAGCAGTTTCACTAGCGGGGGGGCCAATGAGCAGTTCTTC.

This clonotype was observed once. CDR3 sequence: CASSLVFRRASGSTDTQYF. In DNA form, the CDR3 reads TGTGCCAGCAGCTTAGTCTTCAGGAGGGCTAGCGGAAGCACAGATACGCAGTATTTT. This chain links TRBV7-2 with TRBJ2-3; 7 bases align to TRBD2. The trim removed 1 base at V and 0 bases at J, leaving 13 bases unmatched. The CDR3 extends over 19 amino acids. CDR1 is SGHTA, CDR2 FQGNSA, per germline.

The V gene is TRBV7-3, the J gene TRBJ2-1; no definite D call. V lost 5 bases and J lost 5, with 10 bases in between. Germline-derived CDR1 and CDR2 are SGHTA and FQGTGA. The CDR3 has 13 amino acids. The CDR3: CASSLSDDNEQFF. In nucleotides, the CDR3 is TGTGCCAGCAGCCTGTCAGACGACAATGAGCAGTTCTTC.

This CDR3 is CASSSHIQGLGEQYF. CDR3 DNA sequence: TGTGCCAGCAGCTCACACATCCAGGGGCTGGGCGAGCAGTACTTC. The chain combines TRBV7-6 with TRBJ2-7, with D possibly matching TRBD1 (6 bases). V lost 4 bases to trimming and J lost 6 bases, with 19 bases between them. The CDR3 is 15 amino acids. Germline values: CDR1 SGHVS, CDR2 FNYEAQ.

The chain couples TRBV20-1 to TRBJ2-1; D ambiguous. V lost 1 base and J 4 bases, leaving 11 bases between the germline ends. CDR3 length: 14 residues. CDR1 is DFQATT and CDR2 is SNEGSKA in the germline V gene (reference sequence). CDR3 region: CSARGRIGYNEQFF. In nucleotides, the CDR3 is TGCAGTGCTAGAGGCCGGATAGGGTACAATGAGCAGTTCTTC.

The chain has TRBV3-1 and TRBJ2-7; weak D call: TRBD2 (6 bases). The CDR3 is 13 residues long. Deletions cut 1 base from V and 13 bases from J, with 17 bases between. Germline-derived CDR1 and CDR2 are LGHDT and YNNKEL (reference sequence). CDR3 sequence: CASSQVSPGLLYF. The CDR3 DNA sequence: TGTGCCAGCAGCCAAGTCTCACCGGGACTCTTATACTTC.

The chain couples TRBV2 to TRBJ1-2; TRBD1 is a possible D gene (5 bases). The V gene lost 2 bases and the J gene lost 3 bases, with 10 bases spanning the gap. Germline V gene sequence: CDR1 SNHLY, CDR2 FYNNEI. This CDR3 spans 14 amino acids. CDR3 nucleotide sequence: TGTGCCAGCAGTGAAAGTGGCAGGGACTATGGCTACACCTTC. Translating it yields CASSESGRDYGYTF.

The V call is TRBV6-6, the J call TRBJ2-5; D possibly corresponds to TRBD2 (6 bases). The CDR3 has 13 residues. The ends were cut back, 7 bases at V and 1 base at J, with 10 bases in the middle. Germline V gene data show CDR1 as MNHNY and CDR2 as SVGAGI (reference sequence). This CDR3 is CASMKGGQETQYF. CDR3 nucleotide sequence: TGTGCCAGCATGAAGGGAGGCCAAGAGACCCAGTACTTC.

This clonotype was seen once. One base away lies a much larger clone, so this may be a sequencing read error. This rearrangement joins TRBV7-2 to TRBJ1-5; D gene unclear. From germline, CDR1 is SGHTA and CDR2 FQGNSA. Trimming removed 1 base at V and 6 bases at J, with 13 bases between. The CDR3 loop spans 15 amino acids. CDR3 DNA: TGTGCCAGCAGCTTAGAGCCCTTCCGGGGTCAGCCCCAGCATTTT. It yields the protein CASSLEPFRGQPQHF.

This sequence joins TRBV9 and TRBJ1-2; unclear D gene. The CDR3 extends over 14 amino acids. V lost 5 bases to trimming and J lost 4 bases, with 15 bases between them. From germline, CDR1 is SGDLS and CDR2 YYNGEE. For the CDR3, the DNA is TGTGCCAGCAGTTCCGACACCACCGGCTATGGCTACACCTTC. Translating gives CASSSDTTGYGYTF.

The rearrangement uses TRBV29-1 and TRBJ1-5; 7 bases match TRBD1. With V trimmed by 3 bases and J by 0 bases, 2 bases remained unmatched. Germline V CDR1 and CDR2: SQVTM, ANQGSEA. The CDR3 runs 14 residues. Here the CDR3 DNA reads TGCAGCGTTGATGACAGGGTTAGCAATCAGCCCCAGCATTTT. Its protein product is CSVDDRVSNQPQHF. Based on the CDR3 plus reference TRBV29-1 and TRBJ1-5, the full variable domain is SAVISQKPSRDICQRGTSLTIQCQVDSQVTMMFWYRQQPGQSLTLIATANQGSEATYESGFVIDKFPISRPNLTFSTLTVSNMSPEDSSIYLCSVDDRVSNQPQHFGDGTRLSIL.

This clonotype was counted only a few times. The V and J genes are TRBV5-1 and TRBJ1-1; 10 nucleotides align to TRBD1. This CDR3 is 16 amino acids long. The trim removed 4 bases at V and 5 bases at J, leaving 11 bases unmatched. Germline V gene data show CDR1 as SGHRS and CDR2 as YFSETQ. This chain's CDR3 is CASSLTGGIFSTEAFF. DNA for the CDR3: TGCGCCAGCAGCCTGACAGGGGGCATTTTTAGTACTGAAGCTTTCTTT.